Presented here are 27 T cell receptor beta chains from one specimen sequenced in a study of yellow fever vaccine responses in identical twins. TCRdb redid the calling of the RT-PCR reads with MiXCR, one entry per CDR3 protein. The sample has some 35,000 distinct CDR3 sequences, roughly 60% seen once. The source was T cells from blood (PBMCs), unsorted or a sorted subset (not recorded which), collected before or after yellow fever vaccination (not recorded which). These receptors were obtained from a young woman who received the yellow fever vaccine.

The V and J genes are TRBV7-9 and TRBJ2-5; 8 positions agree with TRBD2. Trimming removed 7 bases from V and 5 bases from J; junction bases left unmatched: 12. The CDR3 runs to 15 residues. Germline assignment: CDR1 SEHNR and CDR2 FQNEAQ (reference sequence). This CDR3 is CASTSRGGREETQYF. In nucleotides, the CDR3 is TGTGCCAGCACCTCCCGGGGGGGTAGAGAGGAGACCCAGTACTTC.

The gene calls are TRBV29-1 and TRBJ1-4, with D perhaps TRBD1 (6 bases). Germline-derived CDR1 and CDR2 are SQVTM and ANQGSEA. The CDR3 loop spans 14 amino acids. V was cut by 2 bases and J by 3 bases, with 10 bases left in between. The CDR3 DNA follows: TGCAGCGTTGAATCAGGGGCAGCTAATGAAAAACTGTTTTTT. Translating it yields CSVESGAANEKLFF.

The CDR3 spells CATSKAGETQETQYF. The CDR3 DNA is TGTGCCACTTCAAAAGCGGGAGAGACTCAAGAGACCCAGTACTTC. This chain joins TRBV2 and TRBJ2-5, with 8 bases that match TRBD2. The V gene end was trimmed by 10 bases and the J gene end by 2 bases; junction bases not matched to a gene: 12. This CDR3 has 15 residues. The germline CDR1 and CDR2 sequences are SNHLY and FYNNEI.

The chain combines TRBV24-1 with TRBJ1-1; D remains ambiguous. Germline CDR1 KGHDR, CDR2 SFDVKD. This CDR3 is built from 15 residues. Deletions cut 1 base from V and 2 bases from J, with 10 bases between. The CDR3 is CATSDLSSGNTEAFF. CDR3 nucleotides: TGTGCCACCAGTGATTTAAGCTCTGGTAACACTGAAGCTTTCTTT.

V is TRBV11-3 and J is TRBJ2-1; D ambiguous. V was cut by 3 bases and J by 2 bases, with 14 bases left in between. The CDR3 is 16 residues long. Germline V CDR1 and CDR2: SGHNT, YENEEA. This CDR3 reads CASSFGLGSTYNEQFF. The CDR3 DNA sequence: TGTGCCAGCAGCTTTGGCTTGGGGTCCACCTACAATGAGCAGTTCTTC.

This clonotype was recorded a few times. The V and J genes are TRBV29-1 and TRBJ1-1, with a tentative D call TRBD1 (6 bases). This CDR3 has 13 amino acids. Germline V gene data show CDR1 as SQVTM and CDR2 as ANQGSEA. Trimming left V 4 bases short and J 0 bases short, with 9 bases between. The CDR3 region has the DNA TGCAGCGTTGTGGACAGCCTGAACACTGAAGCTTTCTTT. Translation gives CSVVDSLNTEAFF.

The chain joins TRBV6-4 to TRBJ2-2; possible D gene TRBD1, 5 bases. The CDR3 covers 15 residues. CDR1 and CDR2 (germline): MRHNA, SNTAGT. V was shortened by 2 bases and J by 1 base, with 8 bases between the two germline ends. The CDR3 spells CASSDGGQNTGELFF. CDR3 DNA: TGTGCCAGCAGTGACGGCGGACAGAACACCGGGGAGCTGTTTTTT.

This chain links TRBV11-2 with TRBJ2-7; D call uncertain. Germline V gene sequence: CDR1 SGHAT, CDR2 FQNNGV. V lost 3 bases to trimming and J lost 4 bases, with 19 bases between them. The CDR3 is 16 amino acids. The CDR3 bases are TGTGCCAGCAGCTTGGGGTGGATGCTAGGGCGGTACGAGCAGTACTTC. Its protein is CASSLGWMLGRYEQYF.

The DNA for the CDR3 is TGTGCCAGCAGTGGTTTGTCGACTAATTCACCCCTCCACTTT. Its protein product is CASSGLSTNSPLHF. The gene calls are TRBV2 and TRBJ1-6; the D is unclear. The CDR3 is 14 residues long. The germline gives CDR1 SNHLY, CDR2 FYNNEI. The ends were cut back, 4 bases at V and 6 bases at J, with 10 bases in the middle.

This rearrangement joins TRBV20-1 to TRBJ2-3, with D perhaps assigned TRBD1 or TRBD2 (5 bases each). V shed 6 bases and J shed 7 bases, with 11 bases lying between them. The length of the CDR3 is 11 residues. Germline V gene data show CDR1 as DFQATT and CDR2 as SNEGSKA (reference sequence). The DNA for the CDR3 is TGCAGTGCGCTTCCGGGACATACGCAGTATTTT. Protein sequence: CSALPGHTQYF.

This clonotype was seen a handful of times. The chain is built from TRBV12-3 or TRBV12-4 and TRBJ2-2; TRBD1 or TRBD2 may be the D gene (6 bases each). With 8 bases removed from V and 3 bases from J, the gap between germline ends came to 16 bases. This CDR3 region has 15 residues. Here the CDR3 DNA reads TGTGCCAGCCAACCTCGGGGGCAGGACACCGGGGAGCTGTTTTTT. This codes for CASQPRGQDTGELFF.

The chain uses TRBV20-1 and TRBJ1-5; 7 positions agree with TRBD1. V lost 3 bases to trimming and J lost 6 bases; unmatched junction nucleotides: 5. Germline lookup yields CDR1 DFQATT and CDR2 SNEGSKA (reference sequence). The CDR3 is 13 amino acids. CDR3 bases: TGCAGTGCTAGTTCCCAGGGGGGTCAGCCCCAGCATTTT. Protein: CSASSQGGQPQHF.

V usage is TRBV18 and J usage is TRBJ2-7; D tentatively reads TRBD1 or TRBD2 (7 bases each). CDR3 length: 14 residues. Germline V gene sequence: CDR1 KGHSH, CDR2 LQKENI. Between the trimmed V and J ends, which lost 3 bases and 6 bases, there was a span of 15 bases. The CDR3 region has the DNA TGTGCCAGCTCACCGGTGGGACAGCGGGGCGAGCAGTACTTC. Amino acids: CASSPVGQRGEQYF. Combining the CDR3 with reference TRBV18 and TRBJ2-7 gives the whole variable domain NAGVMQNPRHLVRRRGQEARLRCSPMKGHSHVYWYRQLPEEGLKFMVYLQKENIIDESGMPKERFSAEFPKEGPSILRIQQVVRGDSAAYFCASSPVGQRGEQYFGPGTRLTVT.

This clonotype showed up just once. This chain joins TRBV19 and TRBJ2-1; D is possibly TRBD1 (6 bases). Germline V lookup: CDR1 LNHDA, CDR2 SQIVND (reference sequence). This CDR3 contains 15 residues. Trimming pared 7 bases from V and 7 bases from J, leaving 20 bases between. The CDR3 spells CASNPTGLLTNEQFF. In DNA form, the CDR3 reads TGTGCCAGTAATCCTACAGGGCTACTAACTAATGAGCAGTTCTTC.

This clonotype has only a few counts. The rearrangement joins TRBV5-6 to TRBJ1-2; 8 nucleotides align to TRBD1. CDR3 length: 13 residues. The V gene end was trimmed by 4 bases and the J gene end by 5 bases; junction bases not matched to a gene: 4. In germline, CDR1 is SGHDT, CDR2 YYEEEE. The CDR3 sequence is CASSPGTGYGYTF. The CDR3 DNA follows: TGTGCCAGCAGCCCCGGGACAGGTTATGGCTACACCTTC.

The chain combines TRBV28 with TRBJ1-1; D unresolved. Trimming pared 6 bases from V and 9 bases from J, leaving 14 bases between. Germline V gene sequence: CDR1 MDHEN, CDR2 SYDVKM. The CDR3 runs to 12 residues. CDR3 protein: CASSSEDRQAFF. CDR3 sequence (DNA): TGTGCCAGCAGCTCTGAGGATCGCCAAGCTTTCTTT.

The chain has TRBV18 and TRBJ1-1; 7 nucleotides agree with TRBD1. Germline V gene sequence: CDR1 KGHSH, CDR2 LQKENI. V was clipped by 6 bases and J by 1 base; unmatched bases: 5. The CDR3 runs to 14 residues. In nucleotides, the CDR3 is TGTGCCAGCTCCCCGGGACAGCAGAACACTGAAGCTTTCTTT. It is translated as CASSPGQQNTEAFF.

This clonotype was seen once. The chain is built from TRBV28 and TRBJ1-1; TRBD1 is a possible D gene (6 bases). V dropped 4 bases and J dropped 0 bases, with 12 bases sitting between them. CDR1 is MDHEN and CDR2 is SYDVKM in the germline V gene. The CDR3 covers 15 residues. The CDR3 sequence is CASSWGQGVNTEAFF. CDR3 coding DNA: TGTGCCAGCAGTTGGGGACAAGGGGTGAACACTGAAGCTTTCTTT.

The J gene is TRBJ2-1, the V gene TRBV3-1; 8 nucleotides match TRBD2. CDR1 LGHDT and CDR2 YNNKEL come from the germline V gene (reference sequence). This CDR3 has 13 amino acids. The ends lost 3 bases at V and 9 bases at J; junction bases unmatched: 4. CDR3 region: CASSHGGGPEQFF. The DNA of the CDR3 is TGTGCCAGCAGCCACGGGGGGGGCCCTGAGCAGTTCTTC.

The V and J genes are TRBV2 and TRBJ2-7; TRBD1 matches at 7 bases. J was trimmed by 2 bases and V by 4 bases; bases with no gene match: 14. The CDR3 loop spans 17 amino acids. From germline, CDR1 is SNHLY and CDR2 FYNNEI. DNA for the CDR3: TGTGCCAGCAGTGGAAAAGAACAGGGGCCATTAACCTACGAGCAGTACTTC. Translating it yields CASSGKEQGPLTYEQYF. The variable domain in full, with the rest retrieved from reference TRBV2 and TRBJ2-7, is EPEVTQTPSHQVTQMGQEVILRCVPISNHLYFYWYRQILGQKVEFLVSFYNNEISEKSEIFDDQFSVERPDGSNFTLKIRSTKLEDSAMYFCASSGKEQGPLTYEQYFGPGTRLTVT.

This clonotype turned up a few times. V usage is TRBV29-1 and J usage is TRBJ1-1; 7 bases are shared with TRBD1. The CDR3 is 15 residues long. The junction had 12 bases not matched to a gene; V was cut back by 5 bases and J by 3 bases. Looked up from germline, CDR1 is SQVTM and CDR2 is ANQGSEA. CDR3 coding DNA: TGCAGCGTTTCTTTTCATGGGACAGCCCACACTGAAGCTTTCTTT. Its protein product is CSVSFHGTAHTEAFF.

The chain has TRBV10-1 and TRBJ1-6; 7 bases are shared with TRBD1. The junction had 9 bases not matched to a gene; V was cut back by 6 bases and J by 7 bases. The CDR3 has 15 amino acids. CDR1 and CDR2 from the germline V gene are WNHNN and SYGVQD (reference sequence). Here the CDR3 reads CASRAGTEKNSPLHF. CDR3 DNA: TGCGCCAGCAGAGCCGGGACAGAAAAGAATTCACCCCTCCACTTT.

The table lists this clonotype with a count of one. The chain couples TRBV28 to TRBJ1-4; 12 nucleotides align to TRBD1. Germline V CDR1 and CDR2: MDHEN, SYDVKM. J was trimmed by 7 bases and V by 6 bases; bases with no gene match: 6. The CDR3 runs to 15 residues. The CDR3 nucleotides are TGTGCCAGCAGCATCCGGGACAGGGGGCGTGAAAAACTGTTTTTT. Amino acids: CASSIRDRGREKLFF.

This CDR3 reads CASSTGQAGTEAFF. The DNA for the CDR3 is TGTGCCAGCAGCACGGGACAGGCGGGCACTGAAGCTTTCTTT. The rearrangement uses TRBV7-3 and TRBJ1-1; 8 bases align to TRBD1. The junction had 6 bases not matched to a gene; V was cut back by 5 bases and J by 4 bases. The germline V gene encodes CDR1 SGHTA and CDR2 FQGTGA. The CDR3 runs to 14 residues. The whole variable domain, remainder taken from reference TRBV7-3 and TRBJ1-1, is GAGVSQTPSNKVTEKGKYVELRCDPISGHTALYWYRQSLGQGPEFLIYFQGTGAADDSGLPNDRFFAVRPEGSVSTLKIQRTERGDSAVYLCASSTGQAGTEAFFGQGTRLTVV.

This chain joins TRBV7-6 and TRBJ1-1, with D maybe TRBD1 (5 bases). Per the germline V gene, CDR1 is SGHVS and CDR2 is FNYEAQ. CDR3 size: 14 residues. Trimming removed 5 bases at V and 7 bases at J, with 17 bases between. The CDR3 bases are TGTGCCAGCAGCGTCACAAGCGGGGGACTTGAAGCTTTCTTT. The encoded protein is CASSVTSGGLEAFF.

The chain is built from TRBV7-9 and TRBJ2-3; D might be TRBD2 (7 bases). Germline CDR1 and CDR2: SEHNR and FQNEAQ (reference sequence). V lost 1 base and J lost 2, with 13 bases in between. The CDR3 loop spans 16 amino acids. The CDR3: CASSLVTGRDTDTQYF. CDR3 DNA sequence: TGTGCCAGCAGCTTAGTAACAGGGAGGGACACAGATACGCAGTATTTT.

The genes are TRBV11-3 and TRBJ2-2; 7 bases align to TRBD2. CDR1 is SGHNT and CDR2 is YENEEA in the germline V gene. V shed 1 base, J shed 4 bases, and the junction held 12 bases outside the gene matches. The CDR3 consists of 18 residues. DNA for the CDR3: TGTGCCAGCAGCTTAGTGGGCCCTCTAGCGGTGGGCACCGGGGAGCTGTTTTTT. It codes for CASSLVGPLAVGTGELFF.